One sample yielded the 24 T cell receptor beta chains listed below, sequenced in a study of metastatic and nonmetastatic thyroid tumors. MiXCR was used by TCRdb to re-call the PCR reads. The sample records around 10,000 clones, about a third being singletons. All patients were untreated before thyroid surgery. Sequencing input: adjacent normal tissue. All receptors derive from a female donor with papillary thyroid cancer or a benign thyroid nodule (not recorded which). Some clones in this sample may be carry-over from other donors' samples.

A few counts support this clone. The V gene is TRBV6-2 or TRBV6-3, the J gene TRBJ2-2; D gene uncertain. Trimming stripped 0 bases from V and 8 bases from J, with 7 bases between. Germline V CDR1 and CDR2: MNHEY, SVGEGT. This CDR3 is 13 amino acids long. CDR3 in amino acids: CASSYSGVGELFF. In nucleotides, the CDR3 is TGTGCCAGCAGTTACTCGGGCGTTGGGGAGCTGTTTTTT.

By its share, this clone is medium-sized. The V call is TRBV5-5, the J call TRBJ1-2; D not resolved. Germline V gives CDR1 SGHKS, CDR2 YYEKEE (reference sequence). V dropped 4 bases and J dropped 2 bases, with 18 bases sitting between them. The CDR3 is 16 residues long. The CDR3 sequence: CASSANFGSANYGYTF. CDR3 nucleotide sequence: TGTGCCAGCAGCGCAAATTTCGGGTCAGCAAACTATGGCTACACCTTC.

The chain combines TRBV27 with TRBJ2-2; TRBD1 matches at 9 bases. Trimming removed 4 bases from V and 1 base from J; junction bases left unmatched: 1. The CDR3 extends over 15 amino acids. Germline CDR1 and CDR2: MNHEY and SMNVEV (reference sequence). In DNA form, the CDR3 reads TGTGCCAGCAGTTGGGGACAGGGGAACACCGGGGAGCTGTTTTTT. Translation gives CASSWGQGNTGELFF.

This chain connects TRBV7-9 to TRBJ2-7, with 9 positions matching TRBD1. CDR3 length equals 14 residues. After removal of 1 base from V and 4 bases from J, the junction contained 2 bases not matched to a gene. The germline CDR1 and CDR2 sequences are SEHNR and FQNEAQ (reference sequence). The CDR3 is CASSLEQGAYEQYF. The CDR3 region has the DNA TGTGCCAGCAGCTTAGAACAGGGGGCGTACGAGCAGTACTTC.

This chain uses TRBV24-1 with TRBJ2-5; 7 nucleotides line up with TRBD2. J was trimmed by 1 base and V by 0 bases; bases with no gene match: 10. The CDR3 runs 18 residues. Germline loops: CDR1 KGHDR, CDR2 SFDVKD. In DNA, the CDR3 is TGTGCCACCAGTGATTTGAGGGCGGGAGAAAGGGGCCAAGAGACCCAGTACTTC. Amino acids: CATSDLRAGERGQETQYF.

This rearrangement joins TRBV5-1 to TRBJ2-7, with 7 nucleotides matching TRBD1. The germline V gene has CDR1 SGHRS and CDR2 YFSETQ. CDR3 size: 14 residues. After removal of 2 bases from V and 0 bases from J, the junction contained 2 bases not matched to a gene. The CDR3 DNA sequence: TGCGCCAGCAGCTTCGGGGACAGCTCCTACGAGCAGTACTTC. Its protein is CASSFGDSSYEQYF.

This sequence joins TRBV15 and TRBJ2-5, with D possibly being TRBD2 (6 bases). Trimming left V 5 bases short and J 5 bases short, with 12 bases between. This CDR3 region has 13 residues. CDR1 and CDR2 (germline): LNHNV, YYDKDF (reference sequence). For the CDR3, the DNA is TGTGCCACCAGCCAACTAGCCGGCGAGACCCAGTACTTC. Translated, it gives CATSQLAGETQYF.

The chain uses TRBV6-5 and TRBJ1-6; D is uncertain. CDR1 and CDR2 (germline): MNHEY, SVGAGI. V was shortened by 0 bases and J by 9 bases, with 9 bases between the two germline ends. The CDR3 consists of 14 residues. The CDR3 DNA sequence: TGTGCCAGCAGTTACTCCGGGGTGGGTTCACCCCTCCACTTT. This sequence encodes CASSYSGVGSPLHF.

A word on this clone: One junction end does not reproduce the germline sequence, and a read error may be involved. The chain links TRBV11-3 to TRBJ1-2; the D gene is possibly TRBD1 (5 bases). The germline CDR1 and CDR2 sequences are SGHNT and YENEEA. CDR3 length equals 16 residues. CDR3 region: CVSSYYSGTRDYGYTF. In nucleotides, the CDR3 is TGTGTCAGCAGTTATTACTCCGGGACCAGGGACTATGGCTACACCTTC.

This clone was seen a few times. The chain couples TRBV25-1 to TRBJ1-4, with a weak D call TRBD1 (6 bases). V was pared by 5 bases and J by 8 bases, with 18 bases between. Germline assignment: CDR1 MGHDK and CDR2 SYGVNS. CDR3 length: 15 amino acids. CDR3 sequence: CASSLGTTGLEKLFF. The CDR3 DNA is TGTGCCAGCAGTCTAGGGACGACAGGCCTAGAAAAACTGTTTTTT.

The chain links TRBV7-8 to TRBJ2-7, with 8 bases fitting TRBD1. The CDR3 spans 14 residues. Trimming took 4 bases from V and 3 from J; bases not matched to a gene: 5. Per germline, CDR1 SGHVS and CDR2 FQNEAQ. CDR3 coding DNA: TGTGCCAGCAGCTCCAGACAGGGGATCTACGAGCAGTACTTC. Residues: CASSSRQGIYEQYF.

This chain uses TRBV13 with TRBJ2-1; the match to TRBD1 covers 8 bases. Looked up from germline, CDR1 is PRHDT and CDR2 is FYEKMQ (reference sequence). CDR3 length: 11 amino acids. V gave up 3 bases and J gave up 16 bases; unmatched junction bases: 5. The chain's CDR3 is CASSLGQGAFF. In DNA form, the CDR3 reads TGTGCCAGCAGCTTGGGGCAGGGGGCATTCTTC.

This clone was detected a few times. This chain links TRBV11-2 with TRBJ1-6, with 7 bases aligning to TRBD1. V gave up 7 bases and J gave up 0 bases; unmatched junction bases: 9. The length of the CDR3 is 17 residues. Per germline, CDR1 SGHAT and CDR2 FQNNGV. The CDR3 DNA reads TGTGCCAGCAAAACCCAGGGGGTGGGCTCCTATAATTCACCCCTCCACTTT. Translation: CASKTQGVGSYNSPLHF.

This clone occurred a few times. This rearrangement joins TRBV27 to TRBJ2-3; D is possibly TRBD2 (6 bases). This CDR3 is 13 amino acids long. V lost 3 bases, J lost 6 bases, and 10 bases lay in between. Germline assignment: CDR1 MNHEY and CDR2 SMNVEV (reference sequence). The CDR3 DNA reads as TGTGCCAGCAGTTTGTTCCGGGGGGATACGCAGTATTTT. This codes for CASSLFRGDTQYF.

V gene TRBV13 combines with J gene TRBJ1-4, with D unclear. This CDR3 region has 16 residues. Germline loops: CDR1 PRHDT, CDR2 FYEKMQ (reference sequence). Trimming left V 0 bases short and J 0 bases short, with 8 bases between. The CDR3 sequence is CASSLGAGTTNEKLFF. DNA of the CDR3: TGTGCCAGCAGCTTAGGAGCCGGGACAACTAATGAAAAACTGTTTTTT.

V is TRBV20-1 and J is TRBJ2-1; D gene ambiguous. V lost 4 bases and J lost 0, with 10 bases in between. This CDR3 spans 14 amino acids. The germline V gene has CDR1 DFQATT and CDR2 SNEGSKA (reference sequence). CDR3 nucleotide sequence: TGCAGTGCTATAGGAGCCAGCTCCTACAATGAGCAGTTCTTC. This sequence encodes CSAIGASSYNEQFF.

This clone was observed a handful of times. This chain links TRBV12-3 or TRBV12-4 with TRBJ1-5; D remains unclear. Trimming pared 6 bases from V and 6 bases from J, leaving 18 bases between. There are 15 residues in the CDR3. CDR3 amino acids: CASSTGESISQPQHF. In DNA, the CDR3 is TGTGCCAGCAGCACTGGGGAAAGTATCAGTCAGCCCCAGCATTTT.

This chain uses TRBV4-1 with TRBJ2-1, with TRBD2 identical over 9 bases. The CDR3 has 17 residues. CDR1 is MGHRA and CDR2 is YSYEKL in the germline V gene. V dropped 1 base and J dropped 5; count of bases not matched to a gene: 9. CDR3 bases: TGCGCCAGCAGCCAAGGGTCGAGCGGGAGGCTCGACAATGAGCAGTTCTTC. Residues: CASSQGSSGRLDNEQFF.

The chain has TRBV28 and TRBJ1-1; 7 bases map to TRBD1. In germline, CDR1 is MDHEN, CDR2 SYDVKM. Losses at the gene ends were 6 bases for V and 0 bases for J; bases not matched to a gene: 10. The CDR3 length is 16 residues. DNA of the CDR3: TGTGCCAGCAGCCCTATGAAGACAGGGTTGAACACTGAAGCTTTCTTT. Encoded protein: CASSPMKTGLNTEAFF.

Details on this clone: This CDR3 fails to terminate in the conserved phenylalanine or tryptophan, so it likely reflects a read error. The CDR3 region is CASSLAPARIETQYL. The CDR3, as DNA: TGTGCCAGCAGCTTAGCCCCCGCCAGGATAGAGACACAGTACTTA. The rearrangement uses TRBV7-8 and TRBJ2-5; D is undetermined. The CDR3 totals 15 residues. Germline CDR1 is SGHVS and CDR2 is FQNEAQ.

In this sample, this clone turned up a few times. This chain links TRBV7-2 with TRBJ2-7; D unresolved. Between the trimmed V and J ends, which lost 4 bases and 3 bases, there was a span of 4 bases. The CDR3 has 11 residues. The germline CDR1 and CDR2 sequences are SGHTA and FQGNSA. The CDR3 DNA is TGTGCCAGCAGCTCCCTCTACGAGCAGTACTTC. It translates to CASSSLYEQYF. Together with reference TRBV7-2 and TRBJ2-7, the CDR3 gives the full variable domain: GAGVSQSPSNKVTEKGKDVELRCDPISGHTALYWYRQSLGQGLEFLIYFQGNSAPDKSGLPSDRFSAERTGGSVSTLTIQRTQQEDSAVYLCASSSLYEQYFGPGTRLTVT.

In this sample, this clone turned up a few times. V gene TRBV19 combines with J gene TRBJ1-6; 8 nucleotides agree with TRBD1. Germline CDR1 is LNHDA and CDR2 is SQIVND (reference sequence). The CDR3 is 14 residues long. The V and J ends lost 5 bases and 14 bases, in that order; junction bases with no gene match: 11. This CDR3 reads CASSVTDGQGALHF. CDR3 nucleotides: TGTGCCAGTAGTGTGACGGACGGACAGGGAGCCCTCCACTTT. The full variable domain, its missing parts supplied by reference TRBV19 and TRBJ1-6, is DGGITQSPKYLFRKEGQNVTLSCEQNLNHDAMYWYRQDPGQGLRLIYYSQIVNDFQKGDIAEGYSVSREKKESFPLTVTSAQKNPTAFYLCASSVTDGQGALHFGNGTRLTVT.

By share, this clone counts as medium-sized. Distinct nucleotide sequences in the sample also encode this CDR3. The chain employs TRBV30 and TRBJ1-1; D possibly corresponds to TRBD1 (5 bases). The V and J ends lost 7 bases and 6 bases respectively, with 18 bases between them. The CDR3 consists of 13 residues. Germline-derived CDR1 and CDR2 are GTSNPN and SVGIG (reference sequence). CDR3 in amino acids: CAYWAGPRAEAFF. CDR3 nucleotide sequence: TGTGCCTACTGGGCGGGACCCCGTGCTGAAGCTTTCTTT.

The chain carries TRBV6-5 and TRBJ2-5, with TRBD2 identical over 8 bases. V gave up 7 bases and J gave up 8 bases; unmatched junction bases: 15. CDR3 length: 15 residues. Germline CDR1 and CDR2: MNHEY and SVGAGI. The CDR3 region is CASILTSASPDTQYF. DNA of the CDR3: TGTGCCAGCATATTGACTAGCGCCTCTCCGGATACCCAGTACTTC.